This T cell receptor (beta chain) comes out of a study of human T cells and chemical hapten exposure (dated by TCRdb to 2020 to 2023). As for the study more broadly: For sensitization, 2% DPC in acetone was applied to a 2 cm by 2 cm area of upper inner arm skin. This study followed changes in the peripheral blood TCR repertoire in vivo during primary and secondary sensitization of alopecia patients to the hapten diphenylcyclopropenone (DPC). Patch testing was done on the upper back using Finn chambers containing 0.01% DPC, and results were scored after 6 days according to International Contact Dermatitis Research Group standards. Blood was sampled from patients pre-sensitization (week 0) and at 2, 6 and about 24 weeks after DPC sensitization. Most of the patients in the cohort were female, and the cohort covered alopecia areata with under or over 50% scalp involvement, alopecia totalis and alopecia universalis. About 28 alopecia patients gave blood for TCR sequencing at one to four time points (pre-sensitization, 2, 6 and 24 weeks). Patients additionally received weekly therapeutic DPC doses to the scalp throughout the approximately 22-week study period. Libraries were combined into a pool for sequencing, and differences in TCR yield between samples came mainly from small differences in library volumes within the pool. Summary of the overall study and its limitations: A positive correlation was found between the number of PT1 expanded TCRs and patch test score, with significance reached at thresholds 8, 16 and 32 but not 4. Significantly more large CDR3 similarity clusters were formed by expanded TCRs than by pre-sensitization or healthy control sets, consistent with antigen-driven responses. Because every patient had alopecia, a presumed autoimmune disease, the patients' immune response might differ from that of healthy individuals. No change with DPC sensitization was found in the number of TCRs above 1 in 1000 frequency, and no evidence of global repertoire structure alterations was found. Repeated subsampling changed both the strength of the expansion versus patch-test correlation and the threshold at which that correlation became significant.

V drops 0 bases and J drops 4 bases, leaving 14 bases in between. From a lookup of the germline V gene (reference sequence), CDR1 and CDR2 are LNHDA and SQIVND. The CDR3, cysteine through phenylalanine, is 16 amino acids long. The only DNA kept is the CDR3, 48 bases in frame from the first base. Library method: RACE. Reads for this sample came from a NextSeq 500. During library preparation, unique molecular identifiers were attached to individual cDNA molecules so that TCRs could be counted in a quantitative, reproducible way. For every blood RNA sample, sequencing covered both the TCR alpha and TCR beta chains. Turning to the authors' computational methods: The median number of TCRs per sample was around 100,000, ranging from roughly 20,000 to 700,000. V, J and CDR3 annotation of the TCR reads was carried out using the Decombinator software suite. Every sample was subsampled to the same number of TCRs (28,000) for the PS versus PT1 abundance plots. TCRs were defined as expanded if absent before sensitization and observed at least eight times at the 2-week time point. TCRdb passed the public sequencing reads through fastp at Q25 and MiXCR, retaining productive beta sequences. Rows matching on CDR3 protein sequence are summarized as one entry with the most common DNA and genes. These V and J calls derive from TCRdb rather than the authors' analysis. The sample table shows about 82,000 distinct CDR3 sequences, and about 10% are seen once. 4% to 5.5% of the sample is in the top ten clones.

The sample's time point label, decoded: patch test 1, 2 weeks after DPC sensitization. The intended sense of this specimen's treatment or condition label: therapeutic diphenylcyclopropenone sensitization with weekly scalp DPC. Blood at each patch-test visit was drawn before the patch test was applied. Patients were considered eligible if aged 18 to 70, diagnosed with alopecia and deemed suitable for DPC therapy, and patients were excluded if pregnant. Total RNA was isolated from unfractionated whole blood collected in Tempus Blood RNA tubes. In the case of this clonotype: Which antigen it targets is not known. The record has no base qualities; no much larger clone is one base away.

The sequencing here drew on whole blood, taken in connection with sensitization to the hapten diphenylcyclopropenone (DPC). This clonotype originated in a woman between 50 and 59 years old with alopecia areata. Some clones in this sample may be carry-over from other donors' samples. The rearrangement combines TRBV19 with TRBJ2-3; a tentative D call is TRBD1 (5 bases match). The CDR3 region has the sequence CASSIDLGAGADTQYF. The nucleotide sequence is given as TGTGCCAGTAGTATAGATCTAGGGGCAGGAGCAGATACGCAGTATTTT.